This record covers a single TCR beta chain. What it binds is not known. This sample was taken from a study of shared clonotypes between healthy human individuals. General study findings and limits: In general, naive subsets displayed greater estimated richness than memory subsets did. The donor pool, a small one, limited the genetic and exposure-history diversity represented. Clonotype sharing among the donors was expected to vary with sequencing depth.

V lost 5 bases, J lost 5 bases, and 10 bases stayed unmatched. The germline gives CDR1 SEHNR, CDR2 FQNEAQ (reference sequence). The CDR3 totals 16 residues. The assay was immunoSEQ multiplex PCR, and TCRdb's table has in-frame clones only and misses some. In the table there are 2 million to 2.5 million clones, 90% to 96% of which are singletons. Sequenced: naive CD4+ T cells sorted from blood. Subset: CD45RA+ positively selected. The origin of this receptor is a man aged 18 to 29 in good health. The gene calls are TRBV7-9 and TRBJ2-2, with 8 bases identical to TRBD2. CDR3 in amino acids: CASSGTSWAGTGELFF. In DNA, the CDR3 is TGTGCCAGCAGCGGGACTAGTTGGGCCGGGACCGGGGAGCTGTTTTTT.